This T cell receptor beta chain came from a study of T cell repertoires in cytomegalovirus infection. Study at large: From public TCR beta signatures came an indication of both CMV infection and matching HLA type.

Findings of the study overall: Cumulative public TCR beta family frequency identified carriers of CMV plus the relevant HLA. CMV-specific HLA-C-restricted TCR beta clonotypes dominated the ex vivo response.

TCRdb processed the reads anew with MiXCR; each CDR3 protein has one entry. Here the sample spans 400,000 to 550,000 distinct CDR3 sequences, about 11% being singletons. This clonotype was seen ten or more times. Its antigen is as yet unknown. CDR1 is SGHDT, CDR2 YYEEEE, per germline. The CDR3 extends over 14 amino acids. V dropped 4 bases and J dropped 4; count of bases not matched to a gene: 6. The sequencing sample was made of PBMCs. The chain is built from TRBV5-6 and TRBJ1-2, with TRBD1 matching over 8 bases. The TCR originated in a human donor in good health (CMV status not recorded). Some clones in this sample may be carry-over from other donors' samples. The CDR3 region has the DNA TGTGCCAGCAGCCAAACAGGGGGGAGCTATGGCTACACCTTC. This translates into CASSQTGGSYGYTF.